This T cell receptor (beta chain) derives from a study of CD8 T cells in Susac syndrome. RNA amounts of about 0.5 to 1 ug underwent reverse transcription with random hexamers. Across 54 Vbeta and 13 Jbeta, immunoSEQ multiplex PCR amplified TCR beta CDR3. MiXCR, run by TCRdb on the immunoSEQ multiplex PCR reads, gives a single entry per CDR3 protein. The sample holds 250,000 to 300,000 distinct CDR3 sequences, roughly 84% seen once. This CDR3 spans 11 amino acids. The J segment lost 14 bases and the V segment lost 5 bases, leaving 6 bases of the junction unmatched. A note on this clonotype: What it recognizes is unknown.

The multiple sclerosis controls were treatment-naive patients, and their relapsing-remitting disease was stable or active. Study observations and caveats: The authors acknowledged that their TCR sequencing and HLA analysis involved a relatively small number of individuals.

The rearrangement joins TRBV12-3 or TRBV12-4 to TRBJ2-3, with 8 bases lining up with TRBD2. The receptor's source is a human donor with multiple sclerosis. The sample consisted of CD8+ T cells from PBMCs. CDR3: CASSPGLDPYF. The CDR3 DNA sequence: TGTGCCAGCAGTCCGGGACTAGATCCGTATTTT.